The source of this TCR beta chain is a study of post-analysis software for immune sequencing data. This clonotype was found a few times. Its cognate antigen is unknown. Study-wide results and caveats: Four to six TRBV segments were more frequent in patients than controls; TRBV5-6, TRBV5-1 and TRBV20-1 belonged to this group.

TCR beta cDNA libraries included unique molecular identifiers. Each CDR3 protein gets one entry after TCRdb re-called the PCR reads with MiXCR. The sample holds 450,000 to 650,000 distinct CDR3 sequences, 44% seen once. Germline loops: CDR1 SGHRS, CDR2 YFSETQ. Trimming took 3 bases from V and 6 from J, leaving 22 bases between them. The CDR3 has 17 amino acids. Sample: blood. The TCR was taken from a girl between 10 and 17 years old with multiple sclerosis. V and J are TRBV5-1 and TRBJ2-1; tentative D call: TRBD2 (5 bases). CDR3 loop: CASSSRGGSPLGNEQFF. Here the CDR3 DNA reads TGCGCCAGCAGCTCTCGGGGTGGGAGCCCGTTGGGCAATGAGCAGTTCTTC.